The clone carrying this T cell receptor (beta chain) was detected a few times. What it recognizes is unknown. The CDR3 has 14 amino acids. V was cut by 7 bases and J by 5 bases, with 17 bases left in between. Germline V gene lookup returns CDR1 SGHNT and CDR2 YENEEA. The treatment: roughly ten-day PBMC culture with coronavirus spike peptide pools or control peptides (ViraFEST assay). ViraFEST used peptide pools to expand antigen-specific T cells and subsequently sequenced their TCRs. The sample comes from a study of vaccination and CD4 T cells after COVID-19. Sequencing of DNA taken from cultured CD4+ T cells relied on the Oncomine TCR Beta short-read assay. Via MiXCR, TCRdb re-called the PCR reads, giving one row per CDR3 protein. The profile covers some 15,000 distinct CDR3 sequences, with approximately 40% appearing a single time and approximately 25% taken by the ten largest.

The clonotype originates from a human donor who received a COVID-19 vaccine. Sequencing used CD4+ T cells from blood, cultured in vitro, obtained before SARS-CoV-2 vaccination. The genes are TRBV11-3 and TRBJ2-5; TRBD2 might be the D (5 bases). The CDR3 loop reads CASTGGTPGETQYF. Written as DNA, the CDR3 is TGTGCCAGCACCGGAGGTACTCCGGGGGAGACCCAGTACTTC.